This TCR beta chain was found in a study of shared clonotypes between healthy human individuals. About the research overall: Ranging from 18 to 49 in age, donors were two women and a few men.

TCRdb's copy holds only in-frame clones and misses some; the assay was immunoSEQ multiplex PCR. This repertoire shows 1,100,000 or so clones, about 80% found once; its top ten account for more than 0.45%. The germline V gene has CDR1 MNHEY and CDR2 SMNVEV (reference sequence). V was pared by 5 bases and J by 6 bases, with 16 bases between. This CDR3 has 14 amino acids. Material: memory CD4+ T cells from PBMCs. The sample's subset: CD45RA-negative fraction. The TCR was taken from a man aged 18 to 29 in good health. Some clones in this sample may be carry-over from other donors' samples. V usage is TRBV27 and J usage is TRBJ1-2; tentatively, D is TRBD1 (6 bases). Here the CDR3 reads CASSANRDKHGYTF. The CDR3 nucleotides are TGTGCCAGCAGTGCAAACCGGGACAAACATGGCTACACCTTC.